The 27 T cell receptor beta chains below all came from one sample that was sequenced in a study of T cells after yellow fever vaccination. TCRdb independently ran MiXCR on the 5' RACE reads; one entry per CDR3 protein. The sample includes a few hundred thousand distinct CDR3 sequences, approximately 4% of them seen just once. The source material was PBMCs, sampled 5 days after the yellow fever booster vaccination. The receptors derive from a man in his late teens or twenties who received the YFV17D yellow fever vaccine.

This rearrangement joins TRBV7-2 to TRBJ1-2; 8 nucleotides line up with TRBD1. Losses at the gene ends were 5 bases for V and 4 bases for J; bases not matched to a gene: 9. The CDR3 is made up of 15 amino acids. Germline CDR1 reads SGHTA; CDR2 reads FQGNSA. The DNA for the CDR3 is TGTGCCAGCAGCATCGACAGGGGCTCCTTCTATGGCTACACCTTC. Translating it yields CASSIDRGSFYGYTF.

Ten or more counts support this clonotype. The V and J genes are TRBV5-1 and TRBJ1-2, with D unclear. V gave up 0 bases and J gave up 7 bases, with 19 bases separating them. The CDR3 consists of 16 residues. Germline assignment: CDR1 SGHRS and CDR2 YFSETQ. The CDR3 loop is CASSLGVAGFRRGYTF. The CDR3 bases are TGCGCCAGCAGCTTGGGAGTCGCTGGGTTCCGGCGTGGCTACACCTTC.

This rearrangement joins TRBV14 to TRBJ2-7, with TRBD1 identical over 10 bases. V shed 4 bases, J shed 2 bases, and the junction held 5 bases outside the gene matches. The CDR3 extends over 15 amino acids. The germline CDR1 and CDR2 sequences are SGHDN and FVKESK. This CDR3 is CASSLGQGVTYEQYV. The CDR3 coding sequence is TGTGCCAGCAGCCTCGGACAGGGGGTTACCTACGAGCAGTACGTC.

This clonotype has at least ten counts. The chain carries TRBV4-1 and TRBJ2-3; 10 nucleotides match TRBD2. Germline values: CDR1 MGHRA, CDR2 YSYEKL. Unmatched junction bases numbered 0, after V lost 2 bases and J lost 1 base. This CDR3 is built from 15 residues. The CDR3 spells CASSQLAGGTDTQYF. DNA for the CDR3: TGCGCCAGCAGCCAACTAGCGGGGGGCACAGATACGCAGTATTTT.

This clonotype was found many times. The chain employs TRBV7-2 and TRBJ1-2; D not certain. Germline V CDR1 and CDR2: SGHTA, FQGNSA. This CDR3 comprises 12 residues. V gave up 1 base and J gave up 7 bases, with 7 bases separating them. The CDR3 sequence: CASSLDLPGYTF. CDR3 nucleotide sequence: TGTGCCAGCAGCTTAGATCTCCCTGGCTACACCTTC.

V and J are TRBV24-1 and TRBJ2-5, with 7 bases that match TRBD1. CDR3 length: 13 residues. Germline lookup yields CDR1 KGHDR and CDR2 SFDVKD. V dropped 4 bases and J dropped 4; count of bases not matched to a gene: 2. CDR3 coding DNA: TGTGCCACCAGTGAGACAGGGAGAGAGACCCAGTACTTC. It specifies CATSETGRETQYF.

The chain employs TRBV10-3 and TRBJ1-3; D remains ambiguous. The V gene's germline CDR1 is ENHRY and CDR2 SYGVKD. This CDR3 comprises 13 residues. Trimming removed 2 bases from V and 4 bases from J, with 6 bases in between. The CDR3 loop is CAISEGMGNTIYF. For the CDR3, the DNA is TGTGCCATCAGTGAGGGGATGGGAAACACCATATATTTT.

This clonotype was picked up many times. This chain connects TRBV7-2 to TRBJ2-3; the D is unclear. This CDR3 has 11 amino acids. Trimming took off 6 bases at V and 9 bases at J, with 10 bases between the two ends. The V gene's germline CDR1 is SGHTA and CDR2 FQGNSA. The CDR3 reads CASSLVGTQYF. The CDR3 region has the DNA TGTGCCAGCAGTCTGGTTGGCACGCAGTATTTT.

This clonotype was observed a handful of times. V gene TRBV11-2 combines with J gene TRBJ2-3, with D perhaps matching TRBD2 (5 bases). CDR3 length: 20 residues. Germline V CDR1 and CDR2: SGHAT, FQNNGV. The V and J ends lost 5 bases and 1 base respectively, with 28 bases between them. The CDR3 reads CASSAPAPPYSGGGTDTQYF. In nucleotides, the CDR3 is TGTGCCAGCAGCGCTCCTGCCCCCCCTTACAGCGGTGGGGGCACAGATACGCAGTATTTT.

Comment on this clonotype: Germline is not matched at one junction end, which may reflect a read error. The chain uses TRBV7-3 and TRBJ2-7; 9 bases match TRBD1. CDR3 length: 13 amino acids. CDR1 SGHTA and CDR2 FQGTGA come from the germline V gene. The CDR3 sequence: CASSRTGTGRWDF. In DNA, the CDR3 is TGTGCCAGCAGCCGAACCGGGACAGGGAGGTGGGACTTC. Looking up the rest from reference TRBV7-3 and TRBJ2-7 gives the full variable domain: GAGVSQTPSNKVTEKGKYVELRCDPISGHTALYWYRQSLGQGPEFLIYFQGTGAADDSGLPNDRFFAVRPEGSVSTLKIQRTERGDSAVYLCASSRTGTGRWDFGPGTRLTVT.

This chain connects TRBV28 to TRBJ1-1; D call uncertain. V lost 8 bases, J lost 4 bases, and 11 bases lay in between. Germline CDR1 MDHEN, CDR2 SYDVKM. The CDR3 sequence is 12 residues long. DNA of the CDR3: TGTGCCAGCCGTCTTGCAATCACTGAAGCTTTCTTT. As protein: CASRLAITEAFF.

This clonotype showed up just a few times. V is TRBV7-9 and J is TRBJ2-2, with D unclear. V was pared by 5 bases and J by 5 bases, with 15 bases between. This CDR3 has 15 residues. In germline, CDR1 is SEHNR, CDR2 FQNEAQ (reference sequence). The chain's CDR3 is CASSPHHGITGELFF. The CDR3 bases are TGTGCCAGCAGCCCACATCACGGCATAACCGGGGAGCTGTTTTTT. The full variable domain, completed using reference TRBV7-9 and TRBJ2-2, is DTGVSQNPRHKITKRGQNVTFRCDPISEHNRLYWYRQTLGQGPEFLTYFQNEAQLEKSRLLSDRFSAERPKGSFSTLEIQRTEQGDSAMYLCASSPHHGITGELFFGEGSRLTVL.

The V and J genes are TRBV7-9 and TRBJ1-2; weak D call: TRBD1 (6 bases). The CDR3 covers 17 residues. Trimming took 1 base from V and 8 from J, leaving 23 bases between them. Germline loops: CDR1 SEHNR, CDR2 FQNEAQ (reference sequence). In nucleotides, the CDR3 is TGTGCCAGCAGCTTAGATGTCTGGGGGCGAGTTTTAAAAGGCTACACCTTC. This encodes CASSLDVWGRVLKGYTF.

The sample holds a few counts of this clonotype. The V gene is TRBV3-1, the J gene TRBJ1-6, with TRBD1 as a possible D gene (6 bases). Germline V gene data show CDR1 as LGHDT and CDR2 as YNNKEL (reference sequence). The CDR3 sequence is 15 residues long. V shed 1 base and J shed 10 bases, with 14 bases lying between them. The CDR3 nucleotides read TGTGCCAGCAGCCAAGGGGGGGGCCTCTTGTCACCCCTCCACTTT. Protein: CASSQGGGLLSPLHF.

The V call is TRBV15, the J call TRBJ2-7, with D unresolved. Trimming cost V 1 base and J 2 bases, with 6 bases left between them. This CDR3 has 13 residues. Germline assignment: CDR1 LNHNV and CDR2 YYDKDF (reference sequence). CDR3 region: CATSRADAYEQYV. CDR3 DNA: TGTGCCACCAGCAGAGCAGATGCCTACGAGCAGTACGTC.

This clonotype appeared a few times. The V and J genes are TRBV6-1 and TRBJ2-1, with D unresolved. The V end lost 11 bases, the J end lost 4 bases, and 9 bases lay between the germline ends. This CDR3 comprises 11 residues. Germline V gene lookup returns CDR1 MNHNS and CDR2 SASEGT. The CDR3 sequence: CAARLYNEQFF. CDR3 bases: TGTGCCGCTCGACTGTACAATGAGCAGTTCTTC.

The sample holds a few counts of this clonotype. This chain uses TRBV12-3 or TRBV12-4 with TRBJ2-1, with TRBD2 matching over 9 bases. V lost 3 bases and J lost 5; bases outside the gene matches: 2. This CDR3 has 14 amino acids. Here the CDR3 DNA reads TGTGCCAGCAGTTTTAGCGGGGGCAACAATGAGCAGTTCTTC. This encodes CASSFSGGNNEQFF.

This clonotype was counted only a few times. The chain combines TRBV20-1 with TRBJ2-1; D unclear. V lost 5 bases, J lost 5 bases, and 10 bases lay in between. This CDR3 contains 12 residues. Germline V gene data show CDR1 as DFQATT and CDR2 as SNEGSKA (reference sequence). The CDR3 DNA sequence: TGCAGTGCTGACCGAAGGAACAATGAGCAGTTCTTC. Translated: CSADRRNNEQFF.

This clonotype was seen ten or more times. The chain is built from TRBV4-1 and TRBJ2-1; 7 nucleotides match TRBD1. CDR1 is MGHRA, CDR2 YSYEKL, per germline. This CDR3 spans 19 amino acids. V lost 5 bases and J lost 4; bases outside the gene matches: 20. CDR3 DNA: TGCGCCAGCAGCGGGCACAGGGTTAGAGGGCCAGGGGGATACAATGAGCAGTTCTTC. This encodes CASSGHRVRGPGGYNEQFF.

This clonotype has only a few counts. The chain is built from TRBV12-3 or TRBV12-4 and TRBJ1-5; TRBD1 aligns across 8 bases. This CDR3 is 17 amino acids long. The ends lost 5 bases at V and 0 bases at J; junction bases unmatched: 9. In DNA form, the CDR3 reads TGTGCCAGCAGTCCAGGACAGGGAAGAACTAGCAATCAGCCCCAGCATTTT. Protein product: CASSPGQGRTSNQPQHF.

At least ten counts were recorded for this clonotype. V is TRBV6-6 and J is TRBJ2-2; the match to TRBD2 covers 10 bases. In germline, CDR1 is MNHNY, CDR2 SVGAGI (reference sequence). With V trimmed by 5 bases and J by 0 bases, 3 bases remained unmatched. The CDR3 loop spans 16 amino acids. This chain's CDR3 is CASSKGLAANTGELFF. The CDR3, as DNA: TGTGCCAGCAGTAAAGGACTAGCGGCGAACACCGGGGAGCTGTTTTTT.

The chain couples TRBV7-2 to TRBJ1-3; the D gene is possibly TRBD1 (5 bases). The germline V gene encodes CDR1 SGHTA and CDR2 FQGNSA. CDR3 length equals 13 residues. V shed 8 bases and J shed 6 bases, with 14 bases lying between them. DNA for the CDR3: TGTGCCAGCGGGACGTCTGGGGCAAACACCATATATTTT. Amino acid sequence: CASGTSGANTIYF.

This clonotype was seen more than once but under ten times. The rearrangement joins TRBV5-1 to TRBJ2-1, with D uncertain. The CDR3 spans 12 residues. V was shortened by 1 base and J by 7 bases, with 6 bases between the two germline ends. The germline CDR1 and CDR2 sequences are SGHRS and YFSETQ. CDR3: CASSLPENEQFF. The CDR3 DNA follows: TGCGCCAGCAGCTTGCCGGAGAATGAGCAGTTCTTC.

This clonotype was detected a few times. The chain carries TRBV18 and TRBJ1-1, with TRBD1 matching 7 bases. V lost 1 base and J lost 1; bases outside the gene matches: 3. Germline V gene sequence: CDR1 KGHSH, CDR2 LQKENI. The CDR3 contains 15 residues. The CDR3 region is CASSPRDSPNTEAFF. CDR3 coding DNA: TGTGCCAGCTCACCACGGGACAGCCCGAACACTGAAGCTTTCTTT.

This clonotype was picked up a small number of times. The rearrangement joins TRBV2 to TRBJ1-5, with D tentatively TRBD1 (5 bases). The germline V gene encodes CDR1 SNHLY and CDR2 FYNNEI. V gave up 7 bases and J gave up 3 bases, with 7 bases separating them. The CDR3 covers 12 residues. CDR3 sequence: CASKQDNQPQHF. The CDR3, as DNA: TGTGCCAGCAAACAGGACAATCAGCCCCAGCATTTT.

This clonotype was counted only a few times. The chain links TRBV7-8 to TRBJ1-2; the match to TRBD1 covers 9 bases. Germline V CDR1 and CDR2: SGHVS, FQNEAQ. V lost 5 bases and J lost 3; bases outside the gene matches: 13. This CDR3 is built from 17 residues. CDR3 region: CASSPGTGRPGDYGYTF. CDR3 DNA sequence: TGTGCCAGCAGCCCGGGGACAGGGCGCCCGGGGGACTATGGCTACACCTTC.

This clonotype occurred many times. The rearrangement joins TRBV30 to TRBJ1-2; D gene uncertain. The V and J ends lost 4 bases and 3 bases respectively, with 18 bases between them. CDR3 length: 15 residues. Germline V CDR1 and CDR2: GTSNPN, SVGIG (reference sequence). The DNA for the CDR3 is TGTGCCTGGATCTCTTCCCTTCCGGGGTACTATGGCTACACCTTC. Residues: CAWISSLPGYYGYTF.